This entry features one T cell receptor beta chain sequence. The data belong to a study of T cell changes during pregnancy in multiple sclerosis. There are 13 residues in the CDR3. CDR1 and CDR2 (germline): MNHEY, SMNVEV (reference sequence). With 5 bases removed from V and 0 bases from J, the gap between germline ends came to 8 bases. Measured with immunoSEQ multiplex PCR; TCRdb has only the in-frame clones, and not every one. The sample lists about 100,000 clones; 90% to 95% were seen once. The TCR sequence derives from a female donor with multiple sclerosis, enrolled in a pregnancy study. This rearrangement joins TRBV27 to TRBJ2-7; D is uncertain. The input for sequencing was peripheral blood, taken before pregnancy. The DNA for the CDR3 is TGTGCCAGCAGTCCCGGGTTCTCCTACGAGCAGTACTTC. Translated: CASSPGFSYEQYF.